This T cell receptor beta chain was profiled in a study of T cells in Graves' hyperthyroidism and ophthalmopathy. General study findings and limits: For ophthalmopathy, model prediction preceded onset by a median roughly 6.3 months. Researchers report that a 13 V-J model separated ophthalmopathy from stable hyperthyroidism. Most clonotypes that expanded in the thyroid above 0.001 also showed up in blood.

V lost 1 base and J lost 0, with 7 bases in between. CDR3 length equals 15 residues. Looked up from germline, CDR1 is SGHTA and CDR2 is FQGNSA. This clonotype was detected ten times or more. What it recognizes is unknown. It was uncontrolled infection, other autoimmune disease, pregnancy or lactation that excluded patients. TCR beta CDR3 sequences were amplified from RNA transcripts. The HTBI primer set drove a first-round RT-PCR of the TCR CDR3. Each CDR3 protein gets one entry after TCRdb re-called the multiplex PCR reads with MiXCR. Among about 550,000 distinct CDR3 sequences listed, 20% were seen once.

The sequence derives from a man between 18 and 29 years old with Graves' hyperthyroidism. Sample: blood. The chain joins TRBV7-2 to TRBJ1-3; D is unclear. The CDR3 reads CASSLGPISGNTIYF. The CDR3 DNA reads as TGTGCCAGCAGCTTAGGACCGATCTCTGGAAACACCATATATTTT.